What follows is one T cell receptor (beta chain) and its context. One junction end does not reproduce the germline sequence, and a read error may be involved. As handled by the study authors: Quality scores were absent from the junction-only immunoSEQ sequences, so filtering differed. TCRdb's table, derived via immunoSEQ multiplex PCR, lists solely in-frame clones and lacks some. V, J and clone size were drawn from that table, and D and trimming were deduced from the DNA. The data show more than 2 million clones, with roughly 96% seen just once and more than 0.1% held by the top ten. The data belong to a study of shared clonotypes between healthy human individuals. Adult Caucasians living in Nashville, Tennessee made up all of the donors. Investigators divided CD4+ cells into CD45RA+ naive and CD45RA-negative memory subsets. The CDR3 is 12 amino acids. The germline gives CDR1 GTSNPN, CDR2 SVGIG (reference sequence).

This sequence originates from a man aged 18 to 30 in good health. The sequenced sample was naive CD4+ T cells sorted from blood. Regarding subset: CD45RA+ positively selected. V is TRBV30 and J is TRBJ2-1; 8 positions match TRBD2. CDR3 in amino acids: CAGSGSHNEQFF. The CDR3 region has the DNA TGTGCCGGGAGCGGGAGCCACAATGAGCAGTTCTTC.